The TCR beta chain under discussion was sequenced for a study of a mutant IDH1 vaccine in newly diagnosed glioma. The overall study: The sex distribution of treated patients was around 60% male and roughly 40% female, with a mean age of 40.4 years.

Profiled with immunoSEQ multiplex PCR; TCRdb holds only in-frame clones, not every one. Of around 56,000 clones listed, approximately 92% are singletons. Documented time point: baseline, week 1 (first vaccination visit). The treatment denotes: pre-vaccination baseline after standard-of-care therapy. The CDR3 consists of 16 residues. V shed 1 base and J 4 bases; nucleotides not matched to a gene: 9. Germline V gene sequence: CDR1 SQVTM, CDR2 ANQGSEA. Study-level points and caveats: With respect to changes in top peripheral T cell clonotypes, pseudoprogression seemed unrelated.

Comments on this clone: The antigen is not known.

V usage is TRBV29-1 and J usage is TRBJ2-2, with TRBD1 matching over 7 bases. This specimen consisted of PBMCs, obtained from a glioma patient treated with radiotherapy, temozolomide or both. The TCR was taken from a man aged 50 to 59 with glioma. The CDR3 region has the DNA TGCAGCGTTGAAGGGCATTACGGGACAGTCACCGGGGAGCTGTTTTTT. It specifies CSVEGHYGTVTGELFF.